One sample yielded the 26 T cell receptor beta chains listed below, sequenced in a study of molecular identifiers for immune sequencing clone quantification. TCRdb used MiXCR to reprocess the PCR reads, holding one entry per CDR3 protein. There are about 97,000 distinct CDR3 sequences in the sample; more than 20% occur only once, and roughly 0.94% lies in the top ten. Sequencing input: naive CD8+ T cells from blood, with Jurkat cell RNA spiked in. Subset reported: FACS-sorted CD8+CD4-CCR7+CD45RA+ naive T cells. The receptors originated from a human donor in good health. Some libraries in this study had Jurkat cell RNA spiked in.

In regard to this clonotype: One base away lies a much larger clone, so this may be a sequencing read error. J is TRBJ1-3 and V is TRBV7-2; 7 bases map to TRBD1. J gave up 0 bases and V 5 bases, and 4 bases lay outside the gene matches. The CDR3 is 15 amino acids. From germline, CDR1 is SGHTA and CDR2 FQGNSA. CDR3 protein: CASSGGTASGNTIYF. CDR3 sequence (DNA): TGTGCCAGCAGCGGAGGGACAGCCTCTGGAAACACCATATATTTT.

This clonotype occurred many times. V gene TRBV5-6 combines with J gene TRBJ2-7; no clear D gene. The V gene's germline CDR1 is SGHDT and CDR2 YYEEEE. V lost 0 bases and J 1 base, leaving 11 bases between the germline ends. The CDR3 has 15 residues. The CDR3 DNA reads TGTGCCAGCAGCTTGGGATTAGGAGCGTCCTACGAGCAGTACTTC. It translates to CASSLGLGASYEQYF.

The V gene is TRBV10-3, the J gene TRBJ2-1, with TRBD2 matching over 8 bases. Unmatched junction bases numbered 5, after V lost 2 bases and J lost 8 bases. The CDR3 consists of 14 residues. Per the germline V gene, CDR1 is ENHRY and CDR2 is SYGVKD. The CDR3 nucleotides read TGTGCCATCAGTGAGCCGGGACTAGATGATGAGCAGTTCTTC. The encoded protein is CAISEPGLDDEQFF.

This clonotype was seen at least ten times. The genes are TRBV5-4 and TRBJ2-3, with a weak D call TRBD1 (5 bases). Germline CDR1 and CDR2: SGHNT and YYREEE (reference sequence). The length of the CDR3 is 17 residues. V was shortened by 1 base and J by 1 base, with 16 bases between the two germline ends. DNA for the CDR3: TGTGCCAGCAGCTTGTCGCAGGGTGAGCCGGGCACAGATACGCAGTATTTT. Translation gives CASSLSQGEPGTDTQYF. The full variable domain, with the rest looked up from reference TRBV5-4 and TRBJ2-3, is ETGVTQSPTHLIKTRGQQVTLRCSSQSGHNTVSWYQQALGQGPQFIFQYYREEENGRGNFPPRFSGLQFPNYSSELNVNALELDDSALYLCASSLSQGEPGTDTQYFGPGTRLTVL.

A word on this clonotype: This may stem from a read error, because a much larger clone lies one nucleotide away. This chain connects TRBV7-2 to TRBJ2-5, with 10 bases lining up with TRBD2. The germline CDR1 and CDR2 sequences are SGHTA and FQGNSA. Germline trimming cut 5 bases from V and 5 bases from J; bases unmatched to any gene: 14. CDR3 length: 17 amino acids. For the CDR3, the DNA is TGTGCCAGCAGCCCGTGGGGTGGGCTAGCGGGGGTGGAGACCCAGTACTTC. Residues: CASSPWGGLAGVETQYF.

The chain is built from TRBV15 and TRBJ2-5; D is perhaps TRBD1 (7 bases). V was trimmed by 0 bases and J by 2 bases, leaving 13 bases between them. The length of the CDR3 is 16 residues. The germline gives CDR1 LNHNV, CDR2 YYDKDF (reference sequence). The CDR3 loop reads CATSRDPQGGQETQYF. The CDR3 nucleotides are TGTGCCACCAGCAGAGATCCTCAGGGGGGTCAAGAGACCCAGTACTTC.

Turning to this clonotype: Since the CDR3 does not end with the conserved phenylalanine or tryptophan, this likely comes from a read error. J is TRBJ2-3 and V is TRBV28; no definite D call. The CDR3 contains 15 residues. Germline CDR1 and CDR2: MDHEN and SYDVKM. Trimming took 3 bases from V and 3 from J, leaving 13 bases between them. The CDR3 region has the DNA TGTGCCAGCAGTTTTGAGCCCGTAGCTACAGATACGCAGTATTCT. It yields the protein CASSFEPVATDTQYS.

This clonotype was counted many times. This chain links TRBV12-3 or TRBV12-4 with TRBJ2-7; D may be TRBD2 (5 bases). The CDR3 totals 12 residues. V gave up 6 bases and J gave up 5 bases, with 11 bases separating them. For the CDR3, the DNA is TGTGCCAGCAGCCTCACGGGGAACGAGCAGTACTTC. This codes for CASSLTGNEQYF.

The CDR3 sequence: CASSHGHAYEQYF. CDR3 DNA sequence: TGTGCCAGCAGTCACGGACACGCCTACGAGCAGTACTTC. The rearrangement uses TRBV5-6 and TRBJ2-7; D may be TRBD1 (5 bases). The germline V gene encodes CDR1 SGHDT and CDR2 YYEEEE. This CDR3 region has 13 residues. V lost 5 bases and J lost 2, with 11 bases in between.

This clonotype was detected only a few times. This sequence joins TRBV28 and TRBJ1-1, with D hard to call. Germline V gene data show CDR1 as MDHEN and CDR2 as SYDVKM. V dropped 2 bases and J dropped 1 base, with 8 bases sitting between them. The CDR3 consists of 14 residues. The DNA of the CDR3 is TGTGCCAGCAGTTTAAGCTGGGAGAACACTGAAGCTTTCTTT. As protein: CASSLSWENTEAFF.

Details on this clonotype: A single base separates this from a much larger clone, so it may be a read error. The chain links TRBV9 to TRBJ1-5, with D possibly matching TRBD1 (5 bases). The ends were cut back, 0 bases at V and 8 bases at J, with 9 bases in the middle. Germline V gene sequence: CDR1 SGDLS, CDR2 YYNGEE. The CDR3 contains 13 residues. DNA of the CDR3: TGTGCCAGCAGCGTAGAGGGGCTTAAGCCCCAGCATTTT. It specifies CASSVEGLKPQHF.

The gene calls are TRBV19 and TRBJ2-1; a possible D gene is TRBD1 (6 bases). In germline, CDR1 is LNHDA, CDR2 SQIVND (reference sequence). This CDR3 is built from 14 residues. Between the trimmed V and J ends, which lost 5 bases and 1 base, there was a span of 9 bases. The CDR3 bases are TGTGCCAGTAGTCCCGGGACATCCTACAATGAGCAGTTCTTC. Residues: CASSPGTSYNEQFF.

This chain joins TRBV12-3 or TRBV12-4 and TRBJ2-3; the match to TRBD2 covers 7 bases. There are 17 residues in the CDR3. V shed 5 bases and J 7 bases; nucleotides not matched to a gene: 18. CDR3 region: CASSLTLGGRPGNTQYF. In DNA, the CDR3 is TGTGCCAGCAGTCTCACTTTGGGGGGGAGGCCGGGAAATACGCAGTATTTT.

This clonotype was recorded a few times. The chain links TRBV5-4 to TRBJ1-2, with D maybe TRBD1 (5 bases). V dropped 4 bases and J dropped 7 bases, with 17 bases sitting between them. CDR1 is SGHNT and CDR2 is YYREEE in the germline V gene (reference sequence). The CDR3 is made up of 14 amino acids. The CDR3 bases are TGTGCCAGCAGCCCACGCGGAGGGGCGCCTGGCTACACCTTC. Protein sequence: CASSPRGGAPGYTF.

This clonotype was observed many times. The rearrangement links TRBV4-3 to TRBJ2-5; TRBD2 matches at 11 bases. This CDR3 region has 15 residues. The V gene end was trimmed by 4 bases and the J gene end by 4 bases; junction bases not matched to a gene: 5. Germline CDR1 is LGHNA and CDR2 is YSLEER. The chain's CDR3 is CASSLGLAGGETQYF. The CDR3 DNA is TGCGCCAGCAGCCTCGGACTAGCGGGTGGAGAGACCCAGTACTTC.

In its sample, this clonotype was seen many times. This rearrangement joins TRBV11-2 to TRBJ1-1, with D possibly TRBD1 on 5 matching bases. Germline V gene sequence: CDR1 SGHAT, CDR2 FQNNGV. The CDR3 sequence is 14 residues long. Trimming shortened V by 1 base and J by 5 bases, and 11 bases separated the two germline ends. The CDR3 spells CASSLGGGFTEAFF. The CDR3 DNA is TGTGCCAGCAGCTTAGGGGGGGGGTTTACTGAAGCTTTCTTT.

This clonotype came up many times. This chain links TRBV28 with TRBJ2-5; 14 bases align to TRBD2. This CDR3 region has 15 residues. Trimming removed 7 bases from V and 5 bases from J; junction bases left unmatched: 6. Germline V gene sequence: CDR1 MDHEN, CDR2 SYDVKM. CDR3 nucleotide sequence: TGTGCCAGCACCGGGGGACTAGCGGGAGTGGAGACCCAGTACTTC. Translated: CASTGGLAGVETQYF. Full variable domain (remainder filled in from reference TRBV28 and TRBJ2-5): DVKVTQSSRYLVKRTGEKVFLECVQDMDHENMFWYRQDPGLGLRLIYFSYDVKMKEKGDIPEGYSVSREKKERFSLILESASTNQTSMYLCASTGGLAGVETQYFGPGTRLLVL.

This clonotype was detected many times. The rearrangement uses TRBV24-1 and TRBJ2-3; 8 positions match TRBD2. In germline, CDR1 is KGHDR, CDR2 SFDVKD. The CDR3 loop spans 13 amino acids. Trimming cost V 9 bases and J 6 bases; bases outside gene matches: 7. The CDR3 spells CATDREGSDTQYF. For the CDR3, the DNA is TGTGCCACCGACCGGGAGGGGTCTGATACGCAGTATTTT.

For this clonotype: Being one base from a much bigger clone, this may be a read error. The chain combines TRBV4-1 with TRBJ1-1; the D is unclear. The CDR3 runs 15 residues. CDR1 and CDR2 from the germline V gene are MGHRA and YSYEKL. V lost 4 bases and J 1 base, leaving 13 bases between the germline ends. The CDR3 loop is CASSPSLVQNTEAFF. The DNA for the CDR3 is TGCGCCAGCAGCCCCAGTTTGGTTCAGAACACTGAAGCTTTCTTT.

This chain uses TRBV4-2 with TRBJ2-7; possible D gene TRBD2, 5 bases. CDR3 length: 16 amino acids. The ends were cut back, 7 bases at V and 4 bases at J, with 23 bases in the middle. Per germline, CDR1 LGHNA and CDR2 YNFKEQ. The CDR3 region has the DNA TGTGCCAGCAACCAGGACCGGGTCGGGGTAGCATACGAGCAGTACTTC. Protein: CASNQDRVGVAYEQYF.

Turning to this clonotype: Given a much more abundant clone one base away, this may be a read error. No conserved phenylalanine or tryptophan is present at the end of the CDR3, so a read error is the likely explanation. V usage is TRBV11-2 and J usage is TRBJ2-5, with 10 bases identical to TRBD2. Per germline, CDR1 SGHAT and CDR2 FQNNGV. V trimming: 3 bases; J trimming: 1 base; junction bases outside the gene matches: 5. This CDR3 spans 16 amino acids. For the CDR3, the DNA is TGTGCCAGCAGCTTTCTAACTAGCGGGACCCAAGAGACCCAGTACCTC. Its protein product is CASSFLTSGTQETQYL.

The rearrangement uses TRBV6-2 or TRBV6-3 and TRBJ1-5; D is perhaps TRBD1 (5 bases). This CDR3 contains 14 residues. Germline-derived CDR1 and CDR2 are MNHEY and SVGEGT. V was shortened by 0 bases and J by 9 bases, with 12 bases between the two germline ends. CDR3 residues: CASSYSKGSGPQHF. The CDR3 nucleotides read TGTGCCAGCAGTTACTCGAAGGGGAGTGGGCCCCAGCATTTT.

This clonotype was picked up a small number of times. The gene calls are TRBV5-6 and TRBJ2-6, with TRBD1 matching over 12 bases. The CDR3 spans 18 residues. V lost 4 bases to trimming and J lost 2 bases; unmatched junction nucleotides: 7. Germline assignment: CDR1 SGHDT and CDR2 YYEEEE. The CDR3: CASSPRGTGGAGANVLTF. In DNA form, the CDR3 reads TGTGCCAGCAGCCCCCGCGGGACAGGGGGCGCTGGGGCCAACGTCCTGACTTTC.

This clonotype was seen many times. The rearrangement uses TRBV12-5 and TRBJ2-3; 8 bases agree with TRBD2. CDR1 is LGHNT and CDR2 is FRNRAP in the germline V gene. The CDR3 spans 15 residues. J gave up 1 base and V 3 bases, and 3 bases lay outside the gene matches. CDR3 protein: CASGLNSGGTDTQYF. CDR3 nucleotide sequence: TGTGCTAGTGGTTTAAATAGCGGGGGCACAGATACGCAGTATTTT.

In this sample, this clonotype turned up many times. The chain carries TRBV7-9 and TRBJ1-1, with D possibly being TRBD1 (5 bases). This CDR3 contains 15 residues. Germline V gives CDR1 SEHNR, CDR2 FQNEAQ (reference sequence). V was shortened by 1 base and J by 6 bases, with 15 bases between the two germline ends. The CDR3 sequence: CASSLVEGPPPEAFF. The CDR3, as DNA: TGTGCCAGCAGCTTAGTGGAGGGGCCCCCTCCTGAAGCTTTCTTT.

This clonotype was seen a single time. The rearrangement joins TRBV9 to TRBJ2-1; maybe TRBD2 (7 bases). Trimming shortened V by 7 bases and J by 0 bases, and 26 bases separated the two germline ends. The CDR3 totals 19 residues. Germline V gene data show CDR1 as SGDLS and CDR2 as YYNGEE. The CDR3 DNA sequence: TGTGCCAGCGATGAGGGGGGGATGGGATCTGCCGACTCCTACAATGAGCAGTTCTTC. Protein product: CASDEGGMGSADSYNEQFF.